The source of this T cell receptor (beta chain) is a study of T cell changes during pregnancy in multiple sclerosis. The protocol was immunoSEQ multiplex PCR, while the TCRdb copy is restricted to in-frame clones and leaves out a portion. This sample carries approximately 48,000 clones, under 95% of them seen once, and the ten largest clones take approximately 2.8%. The J segment lost 2 bases and the V segment lost 3 bases, leaving 15 bases of the junction unmatched. The CDR3 consists of 20 residues. Germline V gives CDR1 PRHDT, CDR2 FYEKMQ (reference sequence). The sample here was CD8+ T cells from peripheral blood mononuclear cells, taken before pregnancy. The chain couples TRBV13 to TRBJ2-7; 14 bases are shared with TRBD2. This clonotype was sampled from a female donor with multiple sclerosis, enrolled in a pregnancy study. The CDR3: CASSFPTGAKTSGGAYEQYF. DNA for the CDR3: TGTGCCAGCAGCTTCCCCACAGGGGCTAAGACTAGCGGGGGGGCCTACGAGCAGTACTTC. Using reference TRBV13 and TRBJ2-7 for the parts outside the CDR3, the full variable domain is AAGVIQSPRHLIKEKRETATLKCYPIPRHDTVYWYQQGPGQDPQFLISFYEKMQSDKGSIPDRFSAQQFSDYHSELNMSSLELGDSALYFCASSFPTGAKTSGGAYEQYFGPGTRLTVT.